One sample yielded the 2 T cell receptor beta chains listed below, sequenced in a study of cytomegalovirus exposure and HLA in healthy donors. A multiplex PCR was run with 60 Vbeta primers and 13 Jbeta primers. Here immunoSEQ multiplex PCR was the method, and the copy in TCRdb shows in-frame clones only, minus some. This table has about 160,000 clones, about 80% appearing once. Input material: PBMCs. The receptors come from a girl between 5 and 17 years old in good health and CMV-seropositive.

V usage is TRBV7-9 and J usage is TRBJ2-4; D uncertain. Germline loops: CDR1 SEHNR, CDR2 FQNEAQ (reference sequence). Trimming removed 5 bases at V and 4 bases at J, with 9 bases between. The CDR3 has 13 amino acids. The DNA of the CDR3 is TGTGCCAGCAGCCCTTACTCGAAAAACATTCAGTACTTC. It codes for CASSPYSKNIQYF.

The chain combines TRBV4-3 with TRBJ1-5, with D possibly matching TRBD1 (6 bases). The germline V gene encodes CDR1 LGHNA and CDR2 YSLEER. V lost 0 bases to trimming and J lost 6 bases, with 15 bases between them. CDR3 size: 16 residues. The CDR3 sequence: CASSQDYRQAGQPQHF. The CDR3 DNA reads as TGCGCCAGCAGCCAAGATTACCGACAGGCGGGTCAGCCCCAGCATTTT.